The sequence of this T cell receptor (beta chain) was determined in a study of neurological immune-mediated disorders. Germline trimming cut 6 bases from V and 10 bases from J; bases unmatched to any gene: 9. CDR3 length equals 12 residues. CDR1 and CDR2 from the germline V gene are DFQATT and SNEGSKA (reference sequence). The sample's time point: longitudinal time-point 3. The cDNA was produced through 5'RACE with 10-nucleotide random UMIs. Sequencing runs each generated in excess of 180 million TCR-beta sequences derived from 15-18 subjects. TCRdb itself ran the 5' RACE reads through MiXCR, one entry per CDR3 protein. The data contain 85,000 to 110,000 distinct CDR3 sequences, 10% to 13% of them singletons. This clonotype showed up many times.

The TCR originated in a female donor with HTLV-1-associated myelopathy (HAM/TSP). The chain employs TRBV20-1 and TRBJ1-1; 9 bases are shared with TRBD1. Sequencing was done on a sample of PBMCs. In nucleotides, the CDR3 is TGCAGTGCCGCCGGGACAGGGCGGGGAGCTTTCTTT. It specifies CSAAGTGRGAFF.